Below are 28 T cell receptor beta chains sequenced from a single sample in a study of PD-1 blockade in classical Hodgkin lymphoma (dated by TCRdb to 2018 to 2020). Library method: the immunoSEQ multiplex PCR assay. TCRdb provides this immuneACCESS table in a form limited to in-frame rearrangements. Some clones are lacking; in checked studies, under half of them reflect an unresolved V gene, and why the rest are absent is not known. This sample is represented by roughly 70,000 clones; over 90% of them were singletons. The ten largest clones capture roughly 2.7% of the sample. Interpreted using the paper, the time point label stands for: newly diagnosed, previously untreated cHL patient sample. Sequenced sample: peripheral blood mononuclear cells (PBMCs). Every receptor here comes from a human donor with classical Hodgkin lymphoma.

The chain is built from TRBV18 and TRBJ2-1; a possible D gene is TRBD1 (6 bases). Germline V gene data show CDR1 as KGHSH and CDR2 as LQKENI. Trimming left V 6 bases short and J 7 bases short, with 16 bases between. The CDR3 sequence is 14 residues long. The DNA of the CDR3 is TGTGCCAGCTCGTTAGGACAGATACAGAATGAGCAGTTCTTC. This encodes CASSLGQIQNEQFF.

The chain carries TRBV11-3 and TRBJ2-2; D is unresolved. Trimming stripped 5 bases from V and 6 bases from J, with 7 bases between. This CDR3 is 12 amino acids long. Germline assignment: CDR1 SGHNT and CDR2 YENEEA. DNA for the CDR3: TGTGCCAGCAGCCATGGGCCCGGGGAGCTGTTTTTT. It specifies CASSHGPGELFF.

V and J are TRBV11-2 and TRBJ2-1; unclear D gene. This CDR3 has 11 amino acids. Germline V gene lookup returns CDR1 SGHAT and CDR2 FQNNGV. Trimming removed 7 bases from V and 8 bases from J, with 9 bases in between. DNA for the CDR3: TGTGCCAGCATGATGTGGGATGAGCAGTTCTTC. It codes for CASMMWDEQFF.

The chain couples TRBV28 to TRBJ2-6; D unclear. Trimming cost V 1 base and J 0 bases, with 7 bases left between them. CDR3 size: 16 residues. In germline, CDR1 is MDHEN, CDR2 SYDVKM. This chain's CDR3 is CASSLYTGSGANVLTF. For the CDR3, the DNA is TGTGCCAGCAGTTTATATACGGGCTCTGGGGCCAACGTCCTGACTTTC. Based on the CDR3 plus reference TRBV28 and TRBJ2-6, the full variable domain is DVKVTQSSRYLVKRTGEKVFLECVQDMDHENMFWYRQDPGLGLRLIYFSYDVKMKEKGDIPEGYSVSREKKERFSLILESASTNQTSMYLCASSLYTGSGANVLTFGAGSRLTVL.

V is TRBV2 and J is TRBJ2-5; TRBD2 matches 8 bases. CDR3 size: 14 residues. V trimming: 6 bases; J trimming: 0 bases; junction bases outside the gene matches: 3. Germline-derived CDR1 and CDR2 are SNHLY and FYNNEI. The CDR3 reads CASRPLADQETQYF. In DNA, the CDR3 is TGTGCCAGCAGACCACTAGCGGACCAAGAGACCCAGTACTTC.

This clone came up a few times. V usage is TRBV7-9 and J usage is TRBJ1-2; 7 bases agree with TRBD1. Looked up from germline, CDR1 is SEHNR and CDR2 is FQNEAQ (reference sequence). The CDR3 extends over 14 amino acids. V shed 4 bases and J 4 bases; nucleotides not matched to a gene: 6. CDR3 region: CASSSGTVSYGYTF. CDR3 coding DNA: TGTGCCAGCAGCTCCGGGACAGTCAGCTATGGCTACACCTTC.

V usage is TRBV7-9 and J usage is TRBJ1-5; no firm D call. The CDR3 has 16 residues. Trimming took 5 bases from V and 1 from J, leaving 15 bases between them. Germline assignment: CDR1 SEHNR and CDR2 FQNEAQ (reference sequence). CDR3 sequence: CASSHTVGRSNQPQHF. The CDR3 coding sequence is TGTGCCAGCAGCCATACAGTCGGCAGAAGCAATCAGCCCCAGCATTTT. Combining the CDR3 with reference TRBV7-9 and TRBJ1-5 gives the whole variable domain DTGVSQNPRHKITKRGQNVTFRCDPISEHNRLYWYRQTLGQGPEFLTYFQNEAQLEKSRLLSDRFSAERPKGSFSTLEIQRTEQGDSAMYLCASSHTVGRSNQPQHFGDGTRLSIL.

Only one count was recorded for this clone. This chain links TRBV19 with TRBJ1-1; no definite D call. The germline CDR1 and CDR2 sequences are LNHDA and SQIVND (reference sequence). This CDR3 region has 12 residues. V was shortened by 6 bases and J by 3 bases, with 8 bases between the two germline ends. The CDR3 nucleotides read TGTGCCAGTAGCACCTGGGACACTGAAGCTTTCTTT. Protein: CASSTWDTEAFF.

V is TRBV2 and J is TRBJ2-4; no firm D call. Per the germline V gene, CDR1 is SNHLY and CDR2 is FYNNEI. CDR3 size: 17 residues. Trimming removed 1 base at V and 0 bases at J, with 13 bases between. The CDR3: CASSEGAFLLAKNIQYF. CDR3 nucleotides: TGTGCCAGCAGTGAAGGAGCTTTCTTACTAGCCAAAAACATTCAGTACTTC.

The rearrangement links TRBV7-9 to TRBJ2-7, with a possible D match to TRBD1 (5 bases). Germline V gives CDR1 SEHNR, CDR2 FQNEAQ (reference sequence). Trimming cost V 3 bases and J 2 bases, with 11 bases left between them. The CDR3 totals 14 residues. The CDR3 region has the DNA TGTGCCAGCAGCTTCGACAGAATCACCTACGAGCAGTACTTC. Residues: CASSFDRITYEQYF.

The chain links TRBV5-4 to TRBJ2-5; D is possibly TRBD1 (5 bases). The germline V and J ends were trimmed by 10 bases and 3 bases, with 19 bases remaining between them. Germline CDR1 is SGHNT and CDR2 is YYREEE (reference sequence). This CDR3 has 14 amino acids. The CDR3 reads CAGSSGAGKETQYF. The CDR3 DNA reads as TGTGCCGGGTCATCTGGGGCAGGGAAAGAGACCCAGTACTTC.

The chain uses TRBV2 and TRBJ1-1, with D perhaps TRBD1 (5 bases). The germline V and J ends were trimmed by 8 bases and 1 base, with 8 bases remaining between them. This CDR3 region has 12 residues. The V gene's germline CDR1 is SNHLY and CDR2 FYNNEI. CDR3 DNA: TGTGCCAGCCGCGGGGGGAACACTGAAGCTTTCTTT. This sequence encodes CASRGGNTEAFF.

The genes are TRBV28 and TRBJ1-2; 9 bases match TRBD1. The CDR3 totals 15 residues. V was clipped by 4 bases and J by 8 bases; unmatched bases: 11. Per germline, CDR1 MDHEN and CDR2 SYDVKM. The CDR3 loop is CASSSPGTGRKGYTF. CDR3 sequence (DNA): TGTGCCAGCAGTTCCCCCGGGACAGGGAGGAAAGGCTACACCTTC.

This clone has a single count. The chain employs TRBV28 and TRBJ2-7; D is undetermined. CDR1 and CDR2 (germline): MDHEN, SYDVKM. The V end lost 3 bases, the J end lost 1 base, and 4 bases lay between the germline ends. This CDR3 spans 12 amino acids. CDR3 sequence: CASSFGSYEQYF. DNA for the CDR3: TGTGCCAGCAGTTTTGGATCCTACGAGCAGTACTTC.

This chain's CDR3 is CASSLLAGVKNEQFF. The CDR3 DNA reads as TGTGCCAGCAGCTTACTAGCGGGGGTCAAGAATGAGCAGTTCTTC. The chain joins TRBV11-1 to TRBJ2-1; 10 nucleotides align to TRBD2. V gave up 2 bases and J gave up 7 bases; unmatched junction bases: 5. The CDR3 covers 15 residues. Germline V gene lookup returns CDR1 SGHAT and CDR2 FQDESV (reference sequence). Using reference TRBV11-1 and TRBJ2-1 for the parts outside the CDR3, the full variable domain is EAEVAQSPRYKITEKSQAVAFWCDPISGHATLYWYRQILGQGPELLVQFQDESVVDDSQLPKDRFSAERLKGVDSTLKIQPAELGDSAMYLCASSLLAGVKNEQFFGPGTRLTVL.

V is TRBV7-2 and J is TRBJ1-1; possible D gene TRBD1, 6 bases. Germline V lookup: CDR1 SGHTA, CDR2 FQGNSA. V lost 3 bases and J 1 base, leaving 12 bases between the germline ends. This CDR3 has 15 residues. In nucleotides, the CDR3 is TGTGCCAGCAGCTTTAAGGGGGAGGCGAACACTGAAGCTTTCTTT. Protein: CASSFKGEANTEAFF.

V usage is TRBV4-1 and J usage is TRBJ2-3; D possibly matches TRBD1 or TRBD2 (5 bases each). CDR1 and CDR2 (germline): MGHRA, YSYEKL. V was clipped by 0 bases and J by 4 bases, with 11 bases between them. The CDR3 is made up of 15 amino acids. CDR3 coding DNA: TGCGCCAGCAGCCAAGATGGGGGTGGTGCAGATACGCAGTATTTT. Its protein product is CASSQDGGGADTQYF.

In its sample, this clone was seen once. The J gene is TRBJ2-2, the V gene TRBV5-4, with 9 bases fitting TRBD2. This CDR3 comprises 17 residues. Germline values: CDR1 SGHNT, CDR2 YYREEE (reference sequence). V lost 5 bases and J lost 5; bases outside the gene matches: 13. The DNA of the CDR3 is TGTGCCAGCAGACCCTTGGTTGCGGGGGGGCCGACCGGGGAGCTGTTTTTT. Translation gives CASRPLVAGGPTGELFF.

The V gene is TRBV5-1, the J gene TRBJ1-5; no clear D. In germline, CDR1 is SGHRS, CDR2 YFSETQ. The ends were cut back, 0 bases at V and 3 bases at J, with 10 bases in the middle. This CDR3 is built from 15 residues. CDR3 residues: CASSLVTSLNQPQHF. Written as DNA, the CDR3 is TGCGCCAGCAGCTTGGTTACCAGCCTCAATCAGCCCCAGCATTTT. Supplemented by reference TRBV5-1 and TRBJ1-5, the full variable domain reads KAGVTQTPRYLIKTRGQQVTLSCSPISGHRSVSWYQQTPGQGLQFLFEYFSETQRNKGNFPGRFSGRQFSNSRSEMNVSTLELGDSALYLCASSLVTSLNQPQHFGDGTRLSIL.

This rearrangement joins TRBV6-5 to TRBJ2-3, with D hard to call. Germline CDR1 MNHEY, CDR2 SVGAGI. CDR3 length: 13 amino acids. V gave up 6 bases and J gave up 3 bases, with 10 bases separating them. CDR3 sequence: CASSPPDTDTQYF. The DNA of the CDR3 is TGTGCCAGCAGCCCCCCCGATACAGATACGCAGTATTTT.

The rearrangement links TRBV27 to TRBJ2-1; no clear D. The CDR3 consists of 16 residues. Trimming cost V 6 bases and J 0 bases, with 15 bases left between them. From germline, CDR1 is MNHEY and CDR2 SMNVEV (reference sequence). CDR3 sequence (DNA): TGTGCCAGCAGCCAAGACGCCTTAAGCTCCTACAATGAGCAGTTCTTC. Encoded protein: CASSQDALSSYNEQFF.

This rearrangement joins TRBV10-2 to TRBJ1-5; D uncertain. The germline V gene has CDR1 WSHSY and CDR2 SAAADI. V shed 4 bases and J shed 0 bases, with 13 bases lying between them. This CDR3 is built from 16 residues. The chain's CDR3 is CASSGPNKNSNQPQHF. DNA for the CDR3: TGCGCCAGCAGTGGGCCTAACAAAAATAGCAATCAGCCCCAGCATTTT.

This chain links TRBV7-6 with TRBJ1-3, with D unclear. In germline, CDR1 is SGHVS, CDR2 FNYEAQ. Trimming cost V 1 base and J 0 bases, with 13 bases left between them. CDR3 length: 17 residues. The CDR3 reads CASSLVPQNPSGNTIYF. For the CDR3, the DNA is TGTGCCAGCAGCTTAGTCCCGCAGAATCCCTCTGGAAACACCATATATTTT.

The CDR3 bases are TGTGCCAGCTCACCCTGGACTAGCGGGAAGGGGCCCGAGACCCAGTACTTC. Its translation: CASSPWTSGKGPETQYF. J is TRBJ2-5 and V is TRBV18; 12 bases match TRBD2. Looked up from germline, CDR1 is KGHSH and CDR2 is LQKENI. V lost 3 bases to trimming and J lost 5 bases; unmatched junction nucleotides: 10. The CDR3 runs 17 residues.

CDR3 nucleotides: TGCGCCAGCAGCCAAGTAGGTTCCACGGAGGAAGCTTTCTTT. Residues: CASSQVGSTEEAFF. The chain is built from TRBV4-1 and TRBJ1-1; no definite D call. This CDR3 has 14 amino acids. Germline assignment: CDR1 MGHRA and CDR2 YSYEKL. Between the trimmed V and J ends, which lost 1 base and 8 bases, there was a span of 14 bases.

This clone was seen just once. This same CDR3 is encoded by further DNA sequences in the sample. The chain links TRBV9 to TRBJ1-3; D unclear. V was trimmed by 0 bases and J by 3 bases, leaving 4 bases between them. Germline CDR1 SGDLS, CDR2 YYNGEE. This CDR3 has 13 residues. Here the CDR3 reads CASSVGGGNTIYF. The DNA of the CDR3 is TGTGCCAGCAGCGTAGGAGGTGGAAACACCATATATTTT.

The CDR3 loop reads CARHRVLGELFF. CDR3 DNA sequence: TGTGCCCGACACAGGGTTCTCGGGGAGCTGTTTTTT. This sequence joins TRBV7-9 and TRBJ2-2; weak D call: TRBD1 (6 bases). Trimming stripped 11 bases from V and 7 bases from J, with 14 bases between. Germline V gene lookup returns CDR1 SEHNR and CDR2 FQNEAQ (reference sequence). The CDR3 has 12 residues.

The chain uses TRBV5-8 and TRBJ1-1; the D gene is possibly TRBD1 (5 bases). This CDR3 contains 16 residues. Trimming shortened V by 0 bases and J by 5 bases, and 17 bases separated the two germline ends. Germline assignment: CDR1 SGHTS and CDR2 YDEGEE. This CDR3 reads CASSLGTPGGRTEAFF. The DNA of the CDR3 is TGTGCCAGCAGCTTGGGTACCCCGGGGGGGAGAACTGAAGCTTTCTTT.